Listed below are T cell receptor beta chains from one sample, sequenced in a study of blood T cell repertoires in COVID-19. Profiled with immunoSEQ multiplex PCR; TCRdb holds only in-frame clones, not every one. This repertoire shows approximately 250,000 clones, nearly 85% found once; its top ten account for approximately 5.7%. The sample comprised peripheral blood. These receptors came from a human donor in a cohort sampled during active COVID-19. Each CDR3 is given with its conserved first and last residue. The D gene is left open where the match is weak.

d_gene: .; j_gene: TRBJ2-4; v_gene: TRBV6-2/TRBV6-3; CDR3aa: CASSRSEVLAKNIQYF; CDR3nt: TGTGCCAGCAGTCGCTCTGAGGTTCTAGCCAAAAACATTCAGTACTTC
d_gene: .; j_gene: TRBJ1-1; v_gene: TRBV6-5; CDR3aa: CASSYTRTEAFF; CDR3nt: TGTGCCAGCAGTTACACCCGGACTGAAGCTTTCTTT
d_gene: .; j_gene: TRBJ1-6; v_gene: TRBV2; CDR3aa: CASNPSGVNSPLHF; CDR3nt: TGTGCCAGCAATCCCTCGGGGGTTAATTCACCCCTCCACTTT
d_gene: .; j_gene: TRBJ2-2; v_gene: TRBV6-6; CDR3aa: CASSDPLGGSTGELFF; CDR3nt: TGTGCCAGCAGCGATCCCCTCGGGGGTTCGACCGGGGAGCTGTTTTTT
d_gene: TRBD1; j_gene: TRBJ2-1; v_gene: TRBV7-3; CDR3aa: CASSTTGGAGNEQFF; CDR3nt: TGTGCCAGCAGTACGACAGGGGGCGCAGGCAATGAGCAGTTCTTC
d_gene: .; j_gene: TRBJ2-6; v_gene: TRBV5-1; CDR3aa: CASSVGKAGANVLTF; CDR3nt: TGCGCCAGCAGCGTCGGGAAAGCTGGGGCCAACGTCCTGACTTTC
d_gene: .; j_gene: TRBJ1-2; v_gene: TRBV6-5; CDR3aa: CASSYRGGGYTF; CDR3nt: TGTGCCAGCAGTTACCGGGGTGGGGGCTACACCTTC
d_gene: TRBD2; j_gene: TRBJ2-1; v_gene: TRBV28; CDR3aa: CGASGRPNEQFF; CDR3nt: TGCGGAGCGAGCGGGAGGCCCAATGAGCAGTTCTTC
d_gene: TRBD2; j_gene: TRBJ2-1; v_gene: TRBV18; CDR3aa: CASSITSGRLNEQFF; CDR3nt: TGTGCCAGCTCGATTACTAGCGGGAGACTCAATGAGCAGTTCTTC
d_gene: .; j_gene: TRBJ2-3; v_gene: TRBV2; CDR3aa: CASRPQGADTQYF; CDR3nt: TGTGCCAGCAGGCCACAGGGTGCAGATACGCAGTATTTT
d_gene: .; j_gene: TRBJ2-1; v_gene: TRBV14; CDR3aa: CASSITYNEQFF; CDR3nt: TGTGCCAGCAGCATAACATACAATGAGCAGTTCTTC
d_gene: .; j_gene: TRBJ2-2; v_gene: TRBV11-3; CDR3aa: CASSLDLPLGGGNTGELFF; CDR3nt: TGTGCCAGCAGCTTAGATCTCCCCCTGGGAGGGGGGAACACCGGGGAGCTGTTTTTT